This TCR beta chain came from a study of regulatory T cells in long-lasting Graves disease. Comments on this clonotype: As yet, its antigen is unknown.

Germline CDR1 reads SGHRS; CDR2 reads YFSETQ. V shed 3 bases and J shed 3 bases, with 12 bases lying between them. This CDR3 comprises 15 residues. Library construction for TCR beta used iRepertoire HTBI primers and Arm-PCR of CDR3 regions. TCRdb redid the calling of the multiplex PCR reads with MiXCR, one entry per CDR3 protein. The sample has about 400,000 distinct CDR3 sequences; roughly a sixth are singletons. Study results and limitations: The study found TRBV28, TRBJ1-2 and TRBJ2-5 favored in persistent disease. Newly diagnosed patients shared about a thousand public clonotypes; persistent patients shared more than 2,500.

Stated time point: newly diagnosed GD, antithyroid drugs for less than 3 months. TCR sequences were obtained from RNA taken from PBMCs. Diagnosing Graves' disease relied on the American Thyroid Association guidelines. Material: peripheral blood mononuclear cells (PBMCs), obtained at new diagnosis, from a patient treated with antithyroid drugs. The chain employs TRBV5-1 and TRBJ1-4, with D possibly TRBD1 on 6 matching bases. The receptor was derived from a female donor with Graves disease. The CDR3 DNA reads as TGCGCCAGCAGCTCACAGGGCCCGCCTAATGAAAAACTGTTTTTT. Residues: CASSSQGPPNEKLFF. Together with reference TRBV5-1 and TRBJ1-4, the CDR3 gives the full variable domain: KAGVTQTPRYLIKTRGQQVTLSCSPISGHRSVSWYQQTPGQGLQFLFEYFSETQRNKGNFPGRFSGRQFSNSRSEMNVSTLELGDSALYLCASSSQGPPNEKLFFGSGTQLSVL.